This T cell receptor (beta chain) was identified during a study of OX40 agonist ivuxolimab in advanced cancers. Whole-study findings and limits: Normalized T-cell clonal expansion was also low in some nonresponders.

Germline trimming cut 1 base from V and 6 bases from J; bases unmatched to any gene: 5. Germline V gives CDR1 MNHEY, CDR2 SMNVEV (reference sequence). This CDR3 is built from 16 residues. On this clone itself: What it binds is unknown.

The assay was immunoSEQ multiplex PCR, and TCRdb's table has in-frame clones only and misses some. This sample has approximately 86,000 clones, with approximately 90% found just once. Sample: CD4+ or CD8+ T cells sorted from blood, taken in a trial of the OX40 agonist ivuxolimab. The V and J genes are TRBV27 and TRBJ2-2; TRBD2 matches 10 bases. The TCR was taken from an adult with an advanced solid tumor such as melanoma, head and neck, liver or kidney cancer. CDR3 in amino acids: CASSLYLAGEAGELFF. As DNA, the CDR3 is TGTGCCAGCAGTTTATACCTAGCGGGAGAGGCCGGGGAGCTGTTTTTT.